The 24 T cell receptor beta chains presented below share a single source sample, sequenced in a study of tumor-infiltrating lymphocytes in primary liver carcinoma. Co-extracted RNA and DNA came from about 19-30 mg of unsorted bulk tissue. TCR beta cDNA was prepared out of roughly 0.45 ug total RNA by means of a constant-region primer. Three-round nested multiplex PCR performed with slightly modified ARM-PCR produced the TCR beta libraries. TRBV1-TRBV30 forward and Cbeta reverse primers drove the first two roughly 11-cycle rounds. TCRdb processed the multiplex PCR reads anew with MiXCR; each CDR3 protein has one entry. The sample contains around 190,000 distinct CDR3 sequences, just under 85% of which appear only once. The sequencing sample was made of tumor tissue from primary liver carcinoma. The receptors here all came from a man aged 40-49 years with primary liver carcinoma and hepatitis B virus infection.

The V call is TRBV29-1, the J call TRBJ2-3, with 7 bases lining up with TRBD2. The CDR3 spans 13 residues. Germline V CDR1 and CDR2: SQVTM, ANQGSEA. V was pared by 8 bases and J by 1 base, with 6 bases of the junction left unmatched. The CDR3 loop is CSSHRGGTDTQYF. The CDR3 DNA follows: TGCAGCTCCCATCGGGGGGGCACAGATACGCAGTATTTT.

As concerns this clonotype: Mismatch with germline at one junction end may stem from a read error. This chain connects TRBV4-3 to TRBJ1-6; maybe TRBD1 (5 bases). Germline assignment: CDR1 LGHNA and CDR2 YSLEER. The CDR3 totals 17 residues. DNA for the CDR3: TGCGCCAGCAGCCAAGATCTTCGAACAGGCTATAATTCACCTCTCCACTTT. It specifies CASSQDLRTGYNSPLHF.

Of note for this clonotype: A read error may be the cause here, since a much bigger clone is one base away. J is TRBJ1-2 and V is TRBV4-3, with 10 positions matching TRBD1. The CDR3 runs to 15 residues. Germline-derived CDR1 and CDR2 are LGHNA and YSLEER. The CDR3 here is CASSQGSGTGDGYSF. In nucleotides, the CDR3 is TGCGCCAGCAGCCAAGGTTCCGGGACAGGGGATGGCTACAGCTTC.

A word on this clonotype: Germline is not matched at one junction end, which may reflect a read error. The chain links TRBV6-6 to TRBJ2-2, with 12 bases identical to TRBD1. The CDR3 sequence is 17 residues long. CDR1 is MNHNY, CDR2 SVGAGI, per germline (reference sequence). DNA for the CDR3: TGTGCCTGCAGTTACTCGGGACAGGGGGCGGGGACCAGGGAGCTGTTTTTT. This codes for CACSYSGQGAGTRELFF.

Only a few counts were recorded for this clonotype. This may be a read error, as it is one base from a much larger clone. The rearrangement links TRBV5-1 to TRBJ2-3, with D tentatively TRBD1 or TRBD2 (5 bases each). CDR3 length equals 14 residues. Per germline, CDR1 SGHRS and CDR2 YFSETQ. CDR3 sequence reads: CVSSPGTNTDTQYF. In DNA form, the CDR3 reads TGCGTCAGCAGCCCCGGGACCAACACAGATACGCAGTATTTT.

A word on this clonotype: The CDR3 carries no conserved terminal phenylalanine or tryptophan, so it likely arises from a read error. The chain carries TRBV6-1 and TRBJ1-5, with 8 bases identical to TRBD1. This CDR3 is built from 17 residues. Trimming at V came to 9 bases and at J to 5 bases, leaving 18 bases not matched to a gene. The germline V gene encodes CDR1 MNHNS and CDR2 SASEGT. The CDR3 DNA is TGTGCCAGGATATTCACCTTCGGACAGGGAGGCGATCAGCCCCAGCATTAT. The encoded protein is CARIFTFGQGGDQPQHY.

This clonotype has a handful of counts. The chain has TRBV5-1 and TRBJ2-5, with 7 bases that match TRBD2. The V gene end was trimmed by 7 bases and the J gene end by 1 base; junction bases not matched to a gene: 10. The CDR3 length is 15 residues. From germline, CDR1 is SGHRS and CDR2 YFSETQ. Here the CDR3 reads CASCWMGGGQETQYF. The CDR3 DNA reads TGCGCCAGCTGTTGGATGGGCGGGGGCCAAGAGACCCAGTACTTC.

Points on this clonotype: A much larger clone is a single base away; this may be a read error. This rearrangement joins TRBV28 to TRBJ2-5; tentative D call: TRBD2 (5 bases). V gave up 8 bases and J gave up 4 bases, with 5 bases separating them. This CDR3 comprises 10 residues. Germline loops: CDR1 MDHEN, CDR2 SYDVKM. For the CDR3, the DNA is TGTGCCAGCGGAGGAGAGACCCAGTACTTC. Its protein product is CASGGETQYF.

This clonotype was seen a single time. This CDR3 reads CASSLTFWGYNEQFF. The CDR3 region has the DNA TGTGCCAGCAGCTTGACCTTCTGGGGCTACAATGAGCAGTTCTTC. This chain joins TRBV5-8 and TRBJ2-1; D gene ambiguous. CDR3 length: 15 residues. The germline V gene encodes CDR1 SGHTS and CDR2 YDEGEE. V was trimmed by 1 base and J by 3 bases, leaving 11 bases between them.

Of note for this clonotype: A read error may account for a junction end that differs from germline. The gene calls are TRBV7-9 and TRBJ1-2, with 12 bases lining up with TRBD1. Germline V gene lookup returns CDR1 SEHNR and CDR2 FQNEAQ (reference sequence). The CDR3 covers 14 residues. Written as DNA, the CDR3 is TGTGCCAGCAGATGGGACAGGGGGCTTCATCGCTACACTTTC. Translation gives CASRWDRGLHRYTF.

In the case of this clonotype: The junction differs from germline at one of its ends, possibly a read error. The CDR3 loop reads CASTYGTQNSPLRF. Here the CDR3 DNA reads TGTGCTAGCACCTATGGGACACAGAATTCACCCCTCCGCTTT. The rearrangement links TRBV5-4 to TRBJ1-6; D is possibly TRBD1 (6 bases). Germline CDR1 SGHNT, CDR2 YYREEE (reference sequence). The CDR3 totals 14 residues.

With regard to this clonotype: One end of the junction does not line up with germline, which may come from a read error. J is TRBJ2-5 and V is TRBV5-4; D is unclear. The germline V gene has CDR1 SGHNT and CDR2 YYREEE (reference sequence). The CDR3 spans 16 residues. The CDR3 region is CASSLVHQLYQETHYF. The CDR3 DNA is TGTGCTAGCAGCTTGGTCCATCAACTGTACCAAGAGACCCATTACTTC.

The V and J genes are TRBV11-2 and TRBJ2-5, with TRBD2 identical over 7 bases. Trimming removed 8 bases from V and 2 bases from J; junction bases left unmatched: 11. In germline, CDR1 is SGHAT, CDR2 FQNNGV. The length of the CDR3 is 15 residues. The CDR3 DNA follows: TGTGCCAGCGGCGGACTAGTGGGAGTTCAAGAGACCCAGTACTTC. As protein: CASGGLVGVQETQYF. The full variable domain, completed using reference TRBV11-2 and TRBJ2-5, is EAGVAQSPRYKIIEKRQSVAFWCNPISGHATLYWYQQILGQGPKLLIQFQNNGVVDDSQLPKDRFSAERLKGVDSTLKIQPAKLEDSAVYLCASGGLVGVQETQYFGPGTRLLVL.

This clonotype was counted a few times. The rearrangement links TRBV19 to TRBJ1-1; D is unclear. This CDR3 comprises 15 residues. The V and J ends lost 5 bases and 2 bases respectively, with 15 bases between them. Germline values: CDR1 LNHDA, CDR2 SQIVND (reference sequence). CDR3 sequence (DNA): TGTGCCAGTAGTCTCGCCTACAGTGCCAACACTGAAGCTTTCTTT. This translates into CASSLAYSANTEAFF.

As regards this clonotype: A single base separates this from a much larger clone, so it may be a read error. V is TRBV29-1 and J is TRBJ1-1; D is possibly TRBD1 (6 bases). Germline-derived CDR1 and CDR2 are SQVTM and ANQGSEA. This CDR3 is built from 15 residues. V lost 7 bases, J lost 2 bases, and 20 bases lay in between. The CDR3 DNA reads TGCAGCGCTGCCCTGGGGGACATGAGAAACACTGAAGCTTTCTTT. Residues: CSAALGDMRNTEAFF.

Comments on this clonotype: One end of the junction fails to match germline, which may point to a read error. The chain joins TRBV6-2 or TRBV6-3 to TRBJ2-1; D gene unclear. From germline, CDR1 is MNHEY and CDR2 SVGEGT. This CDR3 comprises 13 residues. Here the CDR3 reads CANSTSPVGEQFF. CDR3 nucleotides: TGTGCCAACAGTACCAGCCCAGTAGGTGAGCAGTTCTTC.

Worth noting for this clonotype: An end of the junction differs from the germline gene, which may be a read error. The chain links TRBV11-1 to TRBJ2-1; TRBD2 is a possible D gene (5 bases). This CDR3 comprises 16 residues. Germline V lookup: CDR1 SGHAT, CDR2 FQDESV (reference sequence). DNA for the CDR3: TGTGTCAGCAGCCCAGGCAGTAGCGAGATCTACAATGATCAGATCTTC. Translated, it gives CVSSPGSSEIYNDQIF.

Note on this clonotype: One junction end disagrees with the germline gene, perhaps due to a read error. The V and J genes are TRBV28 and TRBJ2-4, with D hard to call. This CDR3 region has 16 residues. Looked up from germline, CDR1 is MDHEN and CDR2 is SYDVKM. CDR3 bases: TGTGCCAGCAGGCCCGCGTTAAGGTTAGCCAAAAACGTTCAGTACTTC. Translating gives CASRPALRLAKNVQYF. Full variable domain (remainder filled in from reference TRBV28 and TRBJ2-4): DVKVTQSSRYLVKRTGEKVFLECVQDMDHENMFWYRQDPGLGLRLIYFSYDVKMKEKGDIPEGYSVSREKKERFSLILESASTNQTSMYLCASRPALRLAKNVQYFGAGTRLSVL.

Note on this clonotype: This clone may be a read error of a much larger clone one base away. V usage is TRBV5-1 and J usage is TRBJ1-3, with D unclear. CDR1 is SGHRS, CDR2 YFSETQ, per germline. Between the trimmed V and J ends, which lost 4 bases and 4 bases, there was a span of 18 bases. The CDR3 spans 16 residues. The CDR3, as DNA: TGCGCCAGCAGCCCCGTGACCCCGGACCTCGGAAACACCATATATTTT. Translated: CASSPVTPDLGNTIYF.

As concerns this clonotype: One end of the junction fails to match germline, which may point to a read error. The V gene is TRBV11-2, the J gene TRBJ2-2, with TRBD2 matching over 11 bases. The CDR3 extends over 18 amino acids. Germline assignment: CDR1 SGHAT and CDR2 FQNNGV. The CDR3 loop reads CASSWDAPGLADTGKLLF. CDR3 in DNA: TGTGCCAGCAGCTGGGACGCCCCGGGACTAGCGGACACCGGGAAGCTGCTTTTT.

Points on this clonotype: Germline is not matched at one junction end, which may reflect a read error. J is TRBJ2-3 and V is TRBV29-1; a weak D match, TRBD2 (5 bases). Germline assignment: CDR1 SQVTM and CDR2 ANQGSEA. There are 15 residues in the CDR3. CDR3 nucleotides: TGCAGTGTTGAGGGCGGGCCCGGCATTACAGATACGCAGTATTTT. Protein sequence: CSVEGGPGITDTQYF.

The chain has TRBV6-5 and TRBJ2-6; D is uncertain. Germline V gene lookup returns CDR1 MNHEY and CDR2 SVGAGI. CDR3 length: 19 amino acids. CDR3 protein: CNSSRPWVGPLSGANVLTF. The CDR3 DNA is TGTAACAGCAGCCGACCCTGGGTAGGGCCCTTATCTGGGGCCAACGTCCTGACTTTC.

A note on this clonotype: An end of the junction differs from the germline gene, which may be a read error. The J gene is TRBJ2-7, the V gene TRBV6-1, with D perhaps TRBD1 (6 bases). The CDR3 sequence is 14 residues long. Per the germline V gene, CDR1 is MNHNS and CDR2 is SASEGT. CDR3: CVSSGYREYGEQYF. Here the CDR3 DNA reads TGTGTCAGCAGTGGATACAGGGAGTATGGCGAGCAGTACTTC.

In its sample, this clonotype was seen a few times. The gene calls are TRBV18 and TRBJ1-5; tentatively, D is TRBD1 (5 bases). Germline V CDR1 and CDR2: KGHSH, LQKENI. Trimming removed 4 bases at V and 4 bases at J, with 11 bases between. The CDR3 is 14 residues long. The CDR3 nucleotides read TGTGCCAGCTCACTAGGACAACCGAATCAGCCCCAGCATTTT. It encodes CASSLGQPNQPQHF.